This section outlines one T cell receptor (beta chain) sequence together with its context. This sample was included in a study of blood T cell repertoires in COVID-19. Study-level background: Specimens from acute and convalescent COVID-19 originated in the United States, Italy and Spain.

The method was immunoSEQ multiplex PCR; TCRdb's version includes in-frame clones alone and lacks a portion of them. The profile shows approximately 230,000 clones, just over 85% of them singletons. The TCR originated in a man at least 80 years old with acute or convalescent COVID-19. Material: peripheral blood.

Here the CDR3 DNA reads TGTGCCAGTAGTAACCGGGGGAGTTATGGCTACACCTTC. This encodes CASSNRGSYGYTF. The chain carries TRBV19 and TRBJ1-2; TRBD1 is a possible D gene (5 bases). Trimming pared 4 bases from V and 5 bases from J, leaving 11 bases between. CDR1 is LNHDA and CDR2 is SQIVND in the germline V gene (reference sequence). The CDR3 spans 13 residues.